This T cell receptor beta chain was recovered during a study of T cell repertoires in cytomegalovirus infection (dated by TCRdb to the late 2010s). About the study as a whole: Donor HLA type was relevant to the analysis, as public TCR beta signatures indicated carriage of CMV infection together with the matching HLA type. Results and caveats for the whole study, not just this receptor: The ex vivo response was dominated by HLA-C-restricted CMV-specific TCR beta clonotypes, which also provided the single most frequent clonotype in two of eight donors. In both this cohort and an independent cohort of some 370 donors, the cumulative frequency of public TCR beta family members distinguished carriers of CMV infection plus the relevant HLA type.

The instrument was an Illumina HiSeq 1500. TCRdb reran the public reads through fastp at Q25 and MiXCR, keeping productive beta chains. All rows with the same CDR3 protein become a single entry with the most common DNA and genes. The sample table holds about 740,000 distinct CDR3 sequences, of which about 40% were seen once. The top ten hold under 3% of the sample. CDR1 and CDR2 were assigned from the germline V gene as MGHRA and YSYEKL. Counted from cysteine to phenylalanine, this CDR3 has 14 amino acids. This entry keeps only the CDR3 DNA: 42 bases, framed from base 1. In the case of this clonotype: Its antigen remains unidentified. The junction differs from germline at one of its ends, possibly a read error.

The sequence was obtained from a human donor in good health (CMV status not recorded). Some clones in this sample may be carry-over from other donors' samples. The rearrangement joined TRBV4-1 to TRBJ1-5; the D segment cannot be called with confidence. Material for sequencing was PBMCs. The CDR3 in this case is CASSKGLRGQPHHF. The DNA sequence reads TGCGCCAGCAGCAAAGGTCTCCGCGGTCAGCCCCATCATTTT.